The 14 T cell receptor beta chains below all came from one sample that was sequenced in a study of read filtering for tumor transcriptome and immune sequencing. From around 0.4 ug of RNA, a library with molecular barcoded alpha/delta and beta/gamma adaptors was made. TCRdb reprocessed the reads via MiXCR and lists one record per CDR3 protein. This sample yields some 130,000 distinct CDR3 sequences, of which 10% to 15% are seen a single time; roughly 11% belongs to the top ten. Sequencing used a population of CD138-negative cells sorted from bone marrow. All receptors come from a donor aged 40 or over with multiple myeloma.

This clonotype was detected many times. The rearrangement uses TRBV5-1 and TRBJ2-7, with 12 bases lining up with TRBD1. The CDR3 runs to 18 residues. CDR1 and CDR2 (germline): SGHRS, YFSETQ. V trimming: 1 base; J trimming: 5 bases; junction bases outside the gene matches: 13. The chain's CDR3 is CASSLSGTGGAGVDEQYF. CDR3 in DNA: TGCGCCAGCAGCTTGTCCGGGACAGGGGGCGCTGGCGTTGACGAGCAGTACTTC.

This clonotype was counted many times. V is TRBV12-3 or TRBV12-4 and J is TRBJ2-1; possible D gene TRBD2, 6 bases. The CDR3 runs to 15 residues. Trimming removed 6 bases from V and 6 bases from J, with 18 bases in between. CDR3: CASRSGGSKVNEQFF. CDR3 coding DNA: TGTGCCAGCAGGTCCGGGGGATCGAAGGTCAATGAGCAGTTCTTC.

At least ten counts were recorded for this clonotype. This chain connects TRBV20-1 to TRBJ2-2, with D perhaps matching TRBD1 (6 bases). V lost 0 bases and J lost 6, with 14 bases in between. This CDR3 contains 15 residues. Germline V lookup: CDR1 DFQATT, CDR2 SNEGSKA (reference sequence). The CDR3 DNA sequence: TGCAGTGCTAGAGATTTGGCCCAGGGGCCCGGGGAGCTGTTTTTT. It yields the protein CSARDLAQGPGELFF.

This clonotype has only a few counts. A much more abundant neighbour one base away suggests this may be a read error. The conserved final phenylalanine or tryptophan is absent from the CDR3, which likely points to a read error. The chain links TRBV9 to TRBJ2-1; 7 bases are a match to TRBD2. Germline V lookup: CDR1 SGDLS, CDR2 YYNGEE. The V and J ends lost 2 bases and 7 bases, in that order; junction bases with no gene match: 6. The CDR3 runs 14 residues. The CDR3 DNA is TGTGCCAGCAGCGTCGGGGGGACTCGGAATGAGCAGTTCCTC. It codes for CASSVGGTRNEQFL.

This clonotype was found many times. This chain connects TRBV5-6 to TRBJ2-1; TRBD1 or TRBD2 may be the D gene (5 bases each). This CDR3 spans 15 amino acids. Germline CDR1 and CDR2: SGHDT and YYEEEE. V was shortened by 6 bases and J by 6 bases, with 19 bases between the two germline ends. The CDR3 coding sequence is TGTGCCAGCAACTCATGGGACGGGCTGTCCAATGAGCAGTTCTTC. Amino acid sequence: CASNSWDGLSNEQFF.

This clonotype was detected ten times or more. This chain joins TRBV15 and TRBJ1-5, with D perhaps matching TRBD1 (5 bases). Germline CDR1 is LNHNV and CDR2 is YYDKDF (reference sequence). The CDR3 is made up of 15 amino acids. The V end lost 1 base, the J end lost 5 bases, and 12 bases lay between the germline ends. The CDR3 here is CATSRVGQGDQPQHF. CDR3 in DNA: TGTGCCACCAGCAGAGTGGGGCAAGGGGATCAGCCCCAGCATTTT.

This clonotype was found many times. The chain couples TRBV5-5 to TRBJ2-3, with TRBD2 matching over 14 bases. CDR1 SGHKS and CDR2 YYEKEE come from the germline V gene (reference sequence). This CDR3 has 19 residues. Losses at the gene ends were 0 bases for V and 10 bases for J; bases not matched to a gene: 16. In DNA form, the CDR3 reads TGTGCCAGCAGCTTGGGACTAGCGGGAGGGCCGCGCGTCCAGGAGGCGCAGTATTTT. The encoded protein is CASSLGLAGGPRVQEAQYF.

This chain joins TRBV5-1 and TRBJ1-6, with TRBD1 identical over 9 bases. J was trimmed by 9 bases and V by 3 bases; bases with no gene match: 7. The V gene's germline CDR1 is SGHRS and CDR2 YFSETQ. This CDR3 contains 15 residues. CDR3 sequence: CASSSGQGSGSPLHF. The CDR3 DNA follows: TGCGCCAGCAGCTCGGGACAGGGATCGGGTTCACCCCTCCACTTT. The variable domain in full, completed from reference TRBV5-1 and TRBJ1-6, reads KAGVTQTPRYLIKTRGQQVTLSCSPISGHRSVSWYQQTPGQGLQFLFEYFSETQRNKGNFPGRFSGRQFSNSRSEMNVSTLELGDSALYLCASSSGQGSGSPLHFGNGTRLTVT.

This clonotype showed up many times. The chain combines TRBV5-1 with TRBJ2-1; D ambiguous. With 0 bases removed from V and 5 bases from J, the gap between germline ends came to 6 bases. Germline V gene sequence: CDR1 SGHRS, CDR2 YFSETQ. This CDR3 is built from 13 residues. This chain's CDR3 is CASSLEPDNEQFF. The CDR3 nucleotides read TGCGCCAGCAGCTTGGAACCCGACAATGAGCAGTTCTTC.

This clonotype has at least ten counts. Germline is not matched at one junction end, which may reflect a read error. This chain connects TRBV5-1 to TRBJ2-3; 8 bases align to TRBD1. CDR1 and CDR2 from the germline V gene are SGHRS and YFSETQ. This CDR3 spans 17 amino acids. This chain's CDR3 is CASNHYRGATSTDTQYF. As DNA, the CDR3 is TGCGCCAGCAACCATTACAGGGGGGCAACTAGCACGGATACGCAGTATTTT.

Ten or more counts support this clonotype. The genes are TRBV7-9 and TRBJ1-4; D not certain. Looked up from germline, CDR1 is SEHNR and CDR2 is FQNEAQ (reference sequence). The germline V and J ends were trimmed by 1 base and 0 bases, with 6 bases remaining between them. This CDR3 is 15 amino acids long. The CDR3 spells CASSLVGATNEKLFF. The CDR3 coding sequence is TGTGCCAGCAGCTTAGTAGGAGCAACTAATGAAAAACTGTTTTTT. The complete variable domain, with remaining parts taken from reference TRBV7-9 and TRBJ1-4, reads DTGVSQNPRHKITKRGQNVTFRCDPISEHNRLYWYRQTLGQGPEFLTYFQNEAQLEKSRLLSDRFSAERPKGSFSTLEIQRTEQGDSAMYLCASSLVGATNEKLFFGSGTQLSVL.

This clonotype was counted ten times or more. The CDR3 loop is CASSYSEANTGELFF. The CDR3 DNA is TGTGCCAGCAGTTACTCTGAGGCGAACACCGGGGAGCTGTTTTTT. The rearrangement uses TRBV6-2 or TRBV6-3 and TRBJ2-2; no clear D gene. This CDR3 is 15 amino acids long. The germline CDR1 and CDR2 sequences are MNHEY and SVGEGT. V lost 0 bases to trimming and J lost 0 bases, with 5 bases between them.

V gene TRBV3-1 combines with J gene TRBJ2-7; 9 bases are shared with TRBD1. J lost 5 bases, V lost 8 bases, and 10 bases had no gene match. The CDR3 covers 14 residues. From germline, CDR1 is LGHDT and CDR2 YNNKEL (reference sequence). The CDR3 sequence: CASGLMGQGDEQYF. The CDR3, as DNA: TGTGCCAGCGGCCTGATGGGACAGGGTGACGAGCAGTACTTC.

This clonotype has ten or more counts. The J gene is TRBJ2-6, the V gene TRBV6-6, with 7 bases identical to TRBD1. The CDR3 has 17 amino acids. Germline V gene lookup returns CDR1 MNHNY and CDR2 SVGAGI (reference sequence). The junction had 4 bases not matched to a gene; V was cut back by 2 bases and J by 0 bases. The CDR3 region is CASSYGQANSGANVLTF. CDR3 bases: TGTGCCAGCAGTTACGGACAGGCAAACTCTGGGGCCAACGTCCTGACTTTC.